This passage covers 14 T cell receptor beta chains from one sample sequenced in a study of regulatory T cells in long-lasting Graves disease. Time point of the sample: newly diagnosed GD, antithyroid drugs for less than 3 months. With RNA extracted from PBMCs as input, the TCR library was made. Construction of the TCR beta libraries employed iRepertoire HTBI primers in conjunction with Arm-PCR of CDR3 regions. MiXCR, applied by TCRdb to the multiplex PCR reads, yields one record per CDR3 protein. The sample consists of around 500,000 distinct CDR3 sequences, 13% of them appearing once. Another study also made use of these data, one on T cells in Graves' hyperthyroidism and ophthalmopathy.

The material sequenced was peripheral blood mononuclear cells (PBMCs), taken at new diagnosis, from a patient treated with antithyroid drugs. Receptors were obtained from a man younger than 45 with Graves disease.

This clonotype was counted at least ten times. The V call is TRBV11-2, the J call TRBJ2-7; TRBD2 agrees at 7 bases. The junction had 3 bases not matched to a gene; V was cut back by 7 bases and J by 6 bases. This CDR3 has 11 amino acids. Germline V CDR1 and CDR2: SGHAT, FQNNGV. CDR3 amino acids: CASTPGGEQYF. The CDR3 nucleotides read TGTGCCAGCACCCCGGGGGGCGAGCAGTACTTC.

This clonotype was observed at least ten times. V usage is TRBV6-1 and J usage is TRBJ2-7, with 10 bases that match TRBD1. CDR1 is MNHNS, CDR2 SASEGT, per germline. The length of the CDR3 is 17 residues. The trim removed 8 bases at V and 3 bases at J, leaving 16 bases unmatched. As DNA, the CDR3 is TGTGCCAGCCGGCCCGCGACAGGGGGCTCGCGACTCTACGAGCAGTACTTC. This encodes CASRPATGGSRLYEQYF.

The chain joins TRBV5-4 to TRBJ1-4, with 7 bases fitting TRBD1. The germline V gene encodes CDR1 SGHNT and CDR2 YYREEE (reference sequence). The length of the CDR3 is 16 residues. V lost 4 bases to trimming and J lost 4 bases; unmatched junction nucleotides: 10. The CDR3 DNA sequence: TGTGCCAGCAGCCCGTCGAAGGGGGCGGTTAATGAAAAACTGTTTTTT. This encodes CASSPSKGAVNEKLFF.

This clonotype was detected many times. The genes are TRBV6-2 or TRBV6-3 and TRBJ2-1; 11 nucleotides agree with TRBD2. The CDR3 runs 17 residues. V was pared by 6 bases and J by 0 bases, with 7 bases of the junction left unmatched. The germline V gene has CDR1 MNHEY and CDR2 SVGEGT. CDR3 bases: TGTGCCAGCAGGGGGGAGGGACTAGCGGACTCCTACAATGAGCAGTTCTTC. Translating gives CASRGEGLADSYNEQFF.

This clonotype was observed many times. The rearrangement uses TRBV7-2 and TRBJ2-1, with D perhaps matching TRBD2 (5 bases). V was cut by 5 bases and J by 6 bases, with 14 bases left in between. CDR1 and CDR2 from the germline V gene are SGHTA and FQGNSA. The length of the CDR3 is 14 residues. The DNA of the CDR3 is TGTGCCAGCAGCCCTCCCCGTACTAGCAATGAGCAGTTCTTC. As protein: CASSPPRTSNEQFF.

This clonotype was seen ten or more times. This sequence joins TRBV20-1 and TRBJ2-3; D remains unclear. V lost 0 bases and J 5 bases, leaving 9 bases between the germline ends. The germline gives CDR1 DFQATT, CDR2 SNEGSKA (reference sequence). The CDR3 covers 13 residues. The CDR3 nucleotides are TGCAGTGCTAGAGATCCGGCTGGAGATACGCAGTATTTT. Protein sequence: CSARDPAGDTQYF.

This clonotype was detected ten times or more. The J gene is TRBJ2-5, the V gene TRBV10-3; 9 bases are a match to TRBD1. The CDR3 contains 14 residues. V lost 6 bases to trimming and J lost 4 bases; unmatched junction nucleotides: 6. Germline loops: CDR1 ENHRY, CDR2 SYGVKD. CDR3 coding DNA: TGTGCCATCAGAGCCGGGACAGGGACAGAGACCCAGTACTTC. This gives the protein CAIRAGTGTETQYF.

This clonotype has ten or more counts. The chain recombines TRBV12-3 or TRBV12-4 with TRBJ2-1, with 10 bases fitting TRBD2. CDR3 length: 16 amino acids. V gave up 5 bases and J gave up 3 bases; unmatched junction bases: 7. CDR3 DNA sequence: TGTGCCAGCAGTCGGACTAGCGGAAATTACTACAATGAGCAGTTCTTC. This codes for CASSRTSGNYYNEQFF.

Many counts were recorded for this clonotype. The CDR3 spells CASRPRDRVVYEQYF. The CDR3 DNA sequence: TGTGCCAGCAGACCGCGGGACAGGGTTGTCTACGAGCAGTACTTC. V and J are TRBV28 and TRBJ2-7, with TRBD1 matching 9 bases. V was clipped by 6 bases and J by 3 bases; unmatched bases: 9. CDR3 length: 15 residues. Germline CDR1 reads MDHEN; CDR2 reads SYDVKM.

This clonotype has at least ten counts. This rearrangement joins TRBV20-1 to TRBJ1-2; D is perhaps TRBD1 (5 bases). Germline V gives CDR1 DFQATT, CDR2 SNEGSKA (reference sequence). There are 11 residues in the CDR3. The V end was cut by 3 bases, the J end by 8 bases, with 10 bases between. CDR3 nucleotides: TGCAGTGCTAGTTTGGGGCAAGGCTACACCTTC. Its translation: CSASLGQGYTF.

This clonotype was picked up many times. The chain links TRBV12-3 or TRBV12-4 to TRBJ2-1; 7 bases are shared with TRBD2. The CDR3 length is 15 residues. V lost 0 bases and J lost 6; bases outside the gene matches: 5. CDR3 in DNA: TGTGCCAGCAGTTTAGCGGATAGCGGGTTCAATGAGCAGTTCTTC. Protein product: CASSLADSGFNEQFF.

With respect to this clonotype: A far larger clone is just one base off, so this is likely a read error. The chain has TRBV6-5 and TRBJ2-2, with a possible D match to TRBD2 (5 bases). With 2 bases removed from V and 4 bases from J, the gap between germline ends came to 5 bases. Germline V gene lookup returns CDR1 MNHEY and CDR2 SVGAGI. This CDR3 has 13 residues. CDR3 bases: TGTGCCAGCAGTTACGGGAGCACCGGGGAGCTGTTTTTT. Residues: CASSYGSTGELFF.

As concerns this clonotype: A read error is possible here, since a much larger clone lies one base away. The rearrangement uses TRBV20-1 and TRBJ1-1; 7 bases are a match to TRBD1. The CDR3 spans 13 residues. The germline gives CDR1 DFQATT, CDR2 SNEGSKA (reference sequence). In DNA form, the CDR3 reads TGCGGTGCTGTAGACAGGGACGGAACTGAAGCTTTCTTT. It yields the protein CGAVDRDGTEAFF.

This clonotype was seen ten or more times. The J gene is TRBJ2-3, the V gene TRBV29-1; D gene ambiguous. Trimming left V 4 bases short and J 7 bases short, with 9 bases between. Germline V gene lookup returns CDR1 SQVTM and CDR2 ANQGSEA. The CDR3 is made up of 11 amino acids. The CDR3, as DNA: TGCAGCGTTGTCAGTGGGAATACGCAGTATTTT. This gives the protein CSVVSGNTQYF.